This is a list of T cell receptor beta chains from one sample in a study of T cells in Graves' hyperthyroidism and ophthalmopathy. A single record per CDR3 protein comes from TCRdb applying MiXCR to the multiplex PCR reads. The data show about 340,000 distinct CDR3 sequences, with approximately 22% seen just once and around half held by the top ten. Specimen: blood. All receptors come from a woman aged 50 to 60 with Graves' hyperthyroidism. Both conserved end residues are part of each CDR3. D genes are given only for firm matches. Only some rows state a clone size, as once, few, many or a class for expanded clones.

>TRBJ1-1|once|.|TRBV3-1
TGTGCCAGCAGCCAACGGAGTGAAGCTTTCTTT
CASSQRSEAFF
>TRBJ1-2|.|.|TRBV5-5
TGTGCCAGCAGCTTGGCCGAATACAATAGAGGAGGGTCTGGCTACACCTTC
CASSLAEYNRGGSGYTF
>TRBJ2-1|many|.|TRBV12-3/TRBV12-4
TGTGCCAGCAGTGCGGGCGTCACTAGGGGTGAGCAGTTCTTC
CASSAGVTRGEQFF
>TRBJ1-5|many|.|TRBV10-3
TGTGCCATCAATACAGGGAGGGATCAGCCCCAGCATTTT
CAINTGRDQPQHF
>TRBJ2-6|few|.|TRBV4-1
TGCGCCAGCAGCCAAGTAGGACACGACTCTGGGGCCAACGTCCTGACTTTC
CASSQVGHDSGANVLTF
>TRBJ1-6|.|.|TRBV4-1
TGCGCCAGCAGCCCAGGCACAGGGATGGGTTCACCCCTCCACTTT
CASSPGTGMGSPLHF
>TRBJ2-2|few|TRBD2|TRBV5-4
TGTGCCAGCAGCTTGGCGGCGGGAGGGTTAACCGGGGAGCTGTTTTTT
CASSLAAGGLTGELFF
>TRBJ1-1|many|.|TRBV3-1
TGTGCCAGCAGCCAAGATGGAGACGGCACTGAAGCTTTCTTT
CASSQDGDGTEAFF
>TRBJ2-1|many|TRBD2|TRBV10-3
TGTGCCATCAGGAGCGGGACTAGCGGGAGCAATGAGCAGTTCTTC
CAIRSGTSGSNEQFF
>TRBJ1-5|once|.|TRBV10-3
TGTGCCATCAGTGTGGACAGATATCAGCCCCAGCATTTT
CAISVDRYQPQHF
>TRBJ1-3|many|.|TRBV3-1
TGTGCCAGCAGCCAAGGTACCCATCCTGGAAACACCATATATTTT
CASSQGTHPGNTIYF
>TRBJ2-3|many|TRBD2|TRBV11-3
TGTGCCAGCAGCGACCCACTAGCGGGGGATACGCAGTATTTT
CASSDPLAGDTQYF
>TRBJ1-3|few|TRBD1|TRBV6-6
TGTGCCAGCAGTTACCCCAGGGGGCATGGAAACACCATATATTTT
CASSYPRGHGNTIYF
>TRBJ2-5|few|TRBD1|TRBV10-3
TGTGCCATCAGTGTAGGGACAGGGGAAGAGACCCAGTACTTC
CAISVGTGEETQYF
>TRBJ2-3|many|.|TRBV10-3
TGTGCCATCAGTAGAGGGTCGATTGTCACAGATACGCAGTATTTT
CAISRGSIVTDTQYF
>TRBJ2-2|many|TRBD2|TRBV20-1
TGCAGTGCCCGCCCTCTAGCGGGAGGGGGCGGGGAGCTGTTTTTT
CSARPLAGGGGELFF
>TRBJ1-1|many|.|TRBV20-1
TGCAGTGCCCGTCATAACTATGGGGGACGGTACACTGAAGCTTTCTTT
CSARHNYGGRYTEAFF
>TRBJ1-2|.|.|TRBV28
TGTGCCAGCAGTTCGCCAGGGGCTGGAGCTAACTATGGCTACACCTTC
CASSSPGAGANYGYTF
>TRBJ2-7|few|.|TRBV19
TGTGCCAGTAGTATATCCGGACACGGGCTCTACGAGCAGTACTTC
CASSISGHGLYEQYF
>TRBJ2-1|few|TRBD2|TRBV2
TGTGCCAGCAGTTTCACTAGCGGGAAAGATGAGCAGTTCTTC
CASSFTSGKDEQFF
>TRBJ2-1|many|TRBD1|TRBV20-1
TGCAGTGCTAGTCGCCCCCGGGACAGGGTCGGTGAGCAGTTCTTC
CSASRPRDRVGEQFF
>TRBJ2-1|.|.|TRBV7-9
TGTGCCAGCAGCTCGACCCAGGGGGGGCCCGGCAATGAGCAGTTCTTC
CASSSTQGGPGNEQFF
>TRBJ2-1|many|.|TRBV5-6
TGTGCCAGCAGCACGGGGGACAATGAGCAGTTCTTC
CASSTGDNEQFF
>TRBJ2-7|few|.|TRBV2
TGTGCCAGCTCCACAAAGGGTGACGTGTACGAGCAGTACTTC
CASSTKGDVYEQYF
>TRBJ2-2|once|TRBD1|TRBV27
TGTGCCGGCAGAGGACAGGTCGGCGGCGGGGAGCTGTTTTTT
CAGRGQVGGGELFF